This T cell receptor (beta chain) emerged from a study of cytomegalovirus exposure and HLA in healthy donors. General study results and limits: The authors later linked a missense DCLRE1C variant to TCR beta V- and J-gene trimming. A later analysis reportedly found that, within productive TCRs, an Asian-associated ancestry cluster had fewer N-insertions than the mean observed across the roughly 690 donors.

As for this clone: The antigen is unknown.

The PCR had 60 Vbeta and 13 Jbeta primers. Measured with immunoSEQ multiplex PCR; TCRdb has only the in-frame clones, and not every one. The sample's table shows tens of thousands of clones. Trimming removed 4 bases from V and 9 bases from J, with 13 bases in between. CDR1 and CDR2 from the germline V gene are SNHLY and FYNNEI. The CDR3 totals 14 residues. Sequencing used PBMCs. This TCR was sampled from a man aged 50-59 years in good health and CMV-seronegative. The V and J genes are TRBV2 and TRBJ1-6; D is possibly TRBD1 (5 bases). CDR3 DNA sequence: TGTGCCAGCAGTGTAGGCCCGGGGGGTTCACCCCTCCACTTT. Translation: CASSVGPGGSPLHF.